The 21 T cell receptor beta chains listed next were all sequenced from one sample in a study of blood T cell repertoires in COVID-19 (dated by TCRdb to the early 2020s). The library relied on the immunoSEQ multiplex PCR assay. TCRdb took this table from immuneACCESS and kept in-frame rearrangements with V and J called. Such tables lack part of the clones; where checked against another copy, unresolved V genes explain under half of the gap, and the rest is unexplained. The sample yields 200,000 to 250,000 clones; 88% were counted once. Roughly 15% of the sample goes to the ten largest clones. Sequenced: PBMCs or T cells enriched from blood (not recorded which). The receptor set was obtained from a woman aged 45-65 years with acute COVID-19.

The rearrangement links TRBV19 to TRBJ1-1, with D perhaps TRBD1 (6 bases). CDR1 is LNHDA and CDR2 is SQIVND in the germline V gene (reference sequence). CDR3 size: 14 residues. Trimming removed 7 bases from V and 11 bases from J, with 23 bases in between. The CDR3 nucleotides are TGTGCCAGTACCCCTTGGTCAGGGGAGAGTGGTGCTTTCTTT. Translating gives CASTPWSGESGAFF.

The chain employs TRBV5-1 and TRBJ2-7; tentative D call: TRBD2 (6 bases). Germline V gene lookup returns CDR1 SGHRS and CDR2 YFSETQ. The V end was cut by 4 bases, the J end by 0 bases, with 11 bases between. The CDR3 extends over 14 amino acids. CDR3 loop: CASSTGLVSYEQYF. For the CDR3, the DNA is TGCGCCAGCAGCACGGGACTGGTCTCCTACGAGCAGTACTTC.

The CDR3, as DNA: TGTGCCAGTAGTATCTTCGGGGACTCTTACAATGAGCAGTTCTTC. Translated: CASSIFGDSYNEQFF. The J gene is TRBJ2-1, the V gene TRBV19, with a possible D match to TRBD2 (6 bases). The germline V gene has CDR1 LNHDA and CDR2 SQIVND (reference sequence). This CDR3 has 15 amino acids. V shed 3 bases and J shed 4 bases, with 13 bases lying between them.

V usage is TRBV27 and J usage is TRBJ1-1; 7 positions match TRBD1. The junction had 26 bases not matched to a gene; V was cut back by 5 bases and J by 2 bases. This CDR3 region has 21 residues. Germline CDR1 reads MNHEY; CDR2 reads SMNVEV (reference sequence). Here the CDR3 DNA reads TGTGCCAGCAGTAATTACCGACCGTCGACAGGGACGATCGACATCAACACTGAAGCTTTCTTT. Amino acids: CASSNYRPSTGTIDINTEAFF.

This clone showed up just a few times. This rearrangement joins TRBV9 to TRBJ1-4, with 8 bases identical to TRBD1. Germline CDR1 is SGDLS and CDR2 is YYNGEE. Trimming cost V 3 bases and J 3 bases; bases outside gene matches: 4. This CDR3 has 15 residues. CDR3 amino acids: CASSGQGAANEKLFF. The CDR3 nucleotides are TGTGCCAGCAGCGGCCAGGGGGCGGCTAATGAAAAACTGTTTTTT.

This chain links TRBV5-6 with TRBJ1-2; D possibly corresponds to TRBD1 (6 bases). This CDR3 spans 14 amino acids. V dropped 4 bases and J dropped 4 bases, with 14 bases sitting between them. Per the germline V gene, CDR1 is SGHDT and CDR2 is YYEEEE. CDR3 in DNA: TGTGCCAGCAGCGCGGACAGCGCCGTCTATGGCTACACCTTC. The encoded protein is CASSADSAVYGYTF.

The chain has TRBV4-1 and TRBJ2-3; tentative D call: TRBD2 (5 bases). There are 15 residues in the CDR3. V gave up 2 bases and J gave up 7 bases, with 16 bases separating them. The V gene's germline CDR1 is MGHRA and CDR2 YSYEKL. The CDR3 DNA follows: TGCGCCAGCAGCCAACCTTCGGCGGGCCACAATACGCAGTATTTT. Residues: CASSQPSAGHNTQYF.

The chain has TRBV7-7 and TRBJ2-5; 8 bases are shared with TRBD2. This CDR3 region has 15 residues. V dropped 5 bases and J dropped 1; count of bases not matched to a gene: 6. Germline V gives CDR1 SSHAT, CDR2 FNYEAQ (reference sequence). The CDR3 reads CASSRLAGPQETQYF. The CDR3 nucleotides are TGTGCCAGCAGCCGATTAGCGGGACCCCAAGAGACCCAGTACTTC.

The sample holds one count of this clone. This sequence joins TRBV9 and TRBJ2-4, with 7 bases matching TRBD2. The CDR3 totals 15 residues. The germline V gene has CDR1 SGDLS and CDR2 YYNGEE. The trim removed 4 bases at V and 3 bases at J, leaving 7 bases unmatched. CDR3 loop: CASSPLGGGKNIQYF. The CDR3 coding sequence is TGTGCCAGCAGCCCCCTTGGGGGGGGCAAAAACATTCAGTACTTC.

J is TRBJ2-5 and V is TRBV6-5; D is undetermined. Per the germline V gene, CDR1 is MNHEY and CDR2 is SVGAGI. The CDR3 totals 14 residues. V shed 6 bases and J shed 2 bases, with 13 bases lying between them. CDR3 sequence: CASSLGPPQETQYF. The DNA of the CDR3 is TGTGCCAGCAGCTTGGGCCCCCCTCAAGAGACCCAGTACTTC.

The chain uses TRBV7-2 and TRBJ1-6; D is unresolved. The germline V gene has CDR1 SGHTA and CDR2 FQGNSA. V gave up 2 bases and J gave up 4 bases, with 21 bases separating them. This CDR3 spans 19 amino acids. As DNA, the CDR3 is TGTGCCAGCAGCTTACCCCTTTCGGATAAGAGGCTTTATAATTCACCCCTCCACTTT. Encoded protein: CASSLPLSDKRLYNSPLHF.

The table lists this clone with a few counts. The germline gene is not matched at one end of the junction; a read error may be the cause. The chain carries TRBV29-1 and TRBJ2-1; TRBD2 matches at 8 bases. CDR1 is SQVTM and CDR2 is ANQGSEA in the germline V gene. This CDR3 has 14 residues. CDR3 nucleotides: TGCAGCGTGGAAGCGGGAGTCACCTACAATGAGCAGTTCTTC. Translated: CSVEAGVTYNEQFF.

The rearrangement uses TRBV28 and TRBJ1-6; 7 bases line up with TRBD1. Germline V gives CDR1 MDHEN, CDR2 SYDVKM. V lost 6 bases and J lost 8; bases outside the gene matches: 13. The CDR3 spans 16 residues. CDR3 in DNA: TGTGCCAGCAGAACAGATCTCCTGACAGGGCATTCACCCCTCCACTTT. Translation: CASRTDLLTGHSPLHF. Together with reference TRBV28 and TRBJ1-6, the CDR3 gives the full variable domain: DVKVTQSSRYLVKRTGEKVFLECVQDMDHENMFWYRQDPGLGLRLIYFSYDVKMKEKGDIPEGYSVSREKKERFSLILESASTNQTSMYLCASRTDLLTGHSPLHFGNGTRLTVT.

The rearrangement joins TRBV9 to TRBJ2-3, with a possible D match to TRBD1 (6 bases). Trimming removed 0 bases from V and 5 bases from J, with 10 bases in between. CDR1 SGDLS and CDR2 YYNGEE come from the germline V gene. CDR3 size: 14 residues. As DNA, the CDR3 is TGTGCCAGCAGCGTAGCAGGGGTGGGAGATACGCAGTATTTT. Protein sequence: CASSVAGVGDTQYF.

The rearrangement links TRBV27 to TRBJ2-1; 14 nucleotides align to TRBD2. Germline V gene sequence: CDR1 MNHEY, CDR2 SMNVEV (reference sequence). CDR3 size: 16 residues. The trim removed 5 bases at V and 8 bases at J, leaving 8 bases unmatched. As DNA, the CDR3 is TGTGCCAGCAGTGGCCCGGGACTAGCGGGAGTCGATGAGCAGTTCTTC. Translation gives CASSGPGLAGVDEQFF.

The chain carries TRBV7-9 and TRBJ2-1, with 11 positions matching TRBD2. Trimming removed 6 bases from V and 4 bases from J; junction bases left unmatched: 5. Germline lookup yields CDR1 SEHNR and CDR2 FQNEAQ (reference sequence). The CDR3 totals 15 residues. CDR3 nucleotides: TGTGCCAGCAGTTTGGGACTAGCGGTTTACAATGAGCAGTTCTTC. Amino acid sequence: CASSLGLAVYNEQFF. Filled out from reference TRBV7-9 and TRBJ2-1, the complete variable domain reads DTGVSQNPRHKITKRGQNVTFRCDPISEHNRLYWYRQTLGQGPEFLTYFQNEAQLEKSRLLSDRFSAERPKGSFSTLEIQRTEQGDSAMYLCASSLGLAVYNEQFFGPGTRLTVL.

The chain uses TRBV5-1 and TRBJ2-1, with D possibly TRBD1 on 7 matching bases. V shed 2 bases and J shed 8 bases, with 29 bases lying between them. CDR3 length equals 19 residues. The germline CDR1 and CDR2 sequences are SGHRS and YFSETQ. The CDR3 reads CASSFGFVSVGGTADEQFF. The CDR3 DNA reads TGCGCCAGCAGCTTCGGCTTTGTAAGTGTTGGCGGGACAGCGGATGAGCAGTTCTTC.

This clone was recorded once. The J gene is TRBJ1-1, the V gene TRBV7-9; TRBD1 aligns across 10 bases. Losses at the gene ends were 3 bases for V and 1 base for J; bases not matched to a gene: 2. CDR3 size: 15 residues. Germline loops: CDR1 SEHNR, CDR2 FQNEAQ (reference sequence). CDR3 nucleotides: TGTGCCAGCAGCTTGGGACAGGGGAAGAACACTGAAGCTTTCTTT. It translates to CASSLGQGKNTEAFF.

This rearrangement joins TRBV7-8 to TRBJ2-7; weak D call: TRBD2 (6 bases). Germline V gene sequence: CDR1 SGHVS, CDR2 FQNEAQ. The length of the CDR3 is 15 residues. Trimming cost V 5 bases and J 0 bases, with 14 bases left between them. CDR3 region: CASSPRDGSSYEQYF. CDR3 nucleotide sequence: TGTGCCAGCAGCCCCCGGGACGGGAGCTCCTACGAGCAGTACTTC.

The V and J genes are TRBV30 and TRBJ2-3, with D possibly matching TRBD1 (6 bases). CDR1 and CDR2 (germline): GTSNPN, SVGIG (reference sequence). V was clipped by 3 bases and J by 6 bases, with 13 bases between them. This CDR3 is built from 13 residues. The CDR3 DNA sequence: TGTGCCTGGAGGGCGGCAGGGGCCGATACGCAGTATTTT. Translating it yields CAWRAAGADTQYF.

The chain carries TRBV21-1 and TRBJ1-3. TRBV21-1 is a pseudogene locus. The CDR3 is 16 residues long. CDR3 protein: CASSKVGEISGNTIYF. In nucleotides, the CDR3 is TGTGCCAGCAGCAAAGTTGGGGAGATCTCTGGAAACACCATATATTTT.